This record concerns one T cell receptor beta chain sequence. The assay was immunoSEQ multiplex PCR, and TCRdb's table has in-frame clones only and misses some. The profile shows about 120,000 clones, roughly 85% of them singletons. V was cut by 2 bases and J by 0 bases, with 14 bases left in between. Germline assignment: CDR1 SGHVS and CDR2 FQNEAQ. The CDR3 consists of 17 residues. These data belong to a study of blood T cell repertoires in COVID-19. Sequencing input: peripheral blood. V and J are TRBV7-8 and TRBJ1-3; D is undetermined. The sequence was collected from a middle-aged man with acute or convalescent COVID-19. This CDR3 reads CASSLFAPLSSGNTIYF. Here the CDR3 DNA reads TGTGCCAGCAGCTTATTCGCACCCCTATCCTCTGGAAACACCATATATTTT.